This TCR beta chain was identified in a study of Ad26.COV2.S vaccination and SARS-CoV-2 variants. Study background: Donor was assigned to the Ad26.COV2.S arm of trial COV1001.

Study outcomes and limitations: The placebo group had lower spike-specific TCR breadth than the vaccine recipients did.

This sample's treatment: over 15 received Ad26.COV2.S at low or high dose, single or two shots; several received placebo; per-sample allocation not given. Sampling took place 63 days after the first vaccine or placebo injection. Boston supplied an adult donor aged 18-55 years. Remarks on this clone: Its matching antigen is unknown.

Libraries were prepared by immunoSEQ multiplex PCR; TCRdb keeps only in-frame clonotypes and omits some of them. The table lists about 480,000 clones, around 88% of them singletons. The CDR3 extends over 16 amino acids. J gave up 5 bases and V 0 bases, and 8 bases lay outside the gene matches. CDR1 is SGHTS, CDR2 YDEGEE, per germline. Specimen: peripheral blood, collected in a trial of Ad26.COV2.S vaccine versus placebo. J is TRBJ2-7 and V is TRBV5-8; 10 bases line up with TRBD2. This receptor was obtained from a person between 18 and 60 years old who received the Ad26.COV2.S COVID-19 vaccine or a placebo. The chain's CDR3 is CASSLGGASGSHEQYF. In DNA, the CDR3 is TGTGCCAGCAGCTTGGGCGGGGCTAGCGGGAGTCACGAGCAGTACTTC.